This TCR beta chain was captured by sequencing in a study of PD-1 blockade in mismatch repair-deficient tumors. V lost 3 bases to trimming and J lost 4 bases; unmatched junction nucleotides: 5. This CDR3 has 15 amino acids. Germline CDR1 and CDR2: SNHLY and FYNNEI. Assay: immunoSEQ multiplex PCR; the TCRdb copy retains only in-frame clones and omits some. The sample lists some 120,000 clones; more than 70% were seen once. This sequence joins TRBV2 and TRBJ2-1, with 8 bases matching TRBD1. The TCR comes from an adult with mismatch repair-deficient cancer. The sample consisted of peripheral blood, taken approximately 69 weeks after starting pembrolizumab. The CDR3 DNA reads as TGTGCCAGCAGTGACAGGGGGCGGGTTTACAATGAGCAGTTCTTC. This codes for CASSDRGRVYNEQFF.